The 21 T cell receptor beta chains below come from one sample, sequenced in a study of read filtering for tumor transcriptome and immune sequencing. From about 0.4 ug of RNA, a library with molecular barcoded alpha/delta and beta/gamma adaptors was made. One entry per CDR3 protein, called by TCRdb with MiXCR from the reads. The profile shows 40,000 to 55,000 distinct CDR3 sequences, roughly a fifth of them singletons. Sequencing was done on a sample of a population of CD138-negative cells sorted from bone marrow. The receptors were sampled from a donor over 35 with multiple myeloma.

This clonotype was detected ten times or more. The chain links TRBV20-1 to TRBJ2-7, with D possibly matching TRBD1 (6 bases). Deletions cut 6 bases from V and 2 bases from J, with 14 bases between. This CDR3 is 13 amino acids long. Germline V gene lookup returns CDR1 DFQATT and CDR2 SNEGSKA (reference sequence). CDR3 nucleotides: TGCAGTGCCCTCGGGACAACCGCCTACGAGCAGTACTTC. It translates to CSALGTTAYEQYF.

As concerns this clonotype: A single base separates this from a much larger clone, so it may be a read error. The J gene is TRBJ2-5, the V gene TRBV4-2, with TRBD2 as a possible D gene (5 bases). The CDR3 loop spans 13 amino acids. The germline V gene has CDR1 LGHNA and CDR2 YNFKEQ. This chain's CDR3 is CASSQGRGETQCF. For the CDR3, the DNA is TGTGCCAGCAGCCAAGGACGTGGGGAGACCCAGTGCTTC.

This clonotype was observed a few times. The chain uses TRBV3-1 and TRBJ1-1; 7 bases align to TRBD1. The CDR3 consists of 15 residues. The germline V gene has CDR1 LGHDT and CDR2 YNNKEL (reference sequence). Trimming removed 1 base from V and 10 bases from J; junction bases left unmatched: 12. CDR3 in amino acids: CASSQAGRGIYGAFF. For the CDR3, the DNA is TGTGCCAGCAGCCAAGCGGGCAGGGGGATTTATGGAGCTTTCTTT.

This clonotype was seen at least ten times. The rearrangement uses TRBV5-1 and TRBJ2-2, with TRBD1 as a possible D gene (6 bases). From germline, CDR1 is SGHRS and CDR2 YFSETQ. V was clipped by 5 bases and J by 1 base, with 9 bases between them. The CDR3 is 14 residues long. The CDR3 here is CASRPTGNTGELFF. For the CDR3, the DNA is TGCGCCAGCAGACCGACAGGGAACACCGGGGAGCTGTTTTTT.

The gene calls are TRBV19 and TRBJ1-1; the D gene is possibly TRBD1 (6 bases). The CDR3 totals 13 residues. CDR1 is LNHDA and CDR2 is SQIVND in the germline V gene (reference sequence). Trimming stripped 5 bases from V and 6 bases from J, with 13 bases between. The CDR3, as DNA: TGTGCCAGTAGTTCCAGGGGTGGGTCTGAAGCTTTCTTT. It encodes CASSSRGGSEAFF.

This clonotype was counted once. The junction does not match germline at one end; this may be a read error. This chain connects TRBV12-3 or TRBV12-4 to TRBJ2-6, with TRBD2 matching 8 bases. CDR3 length equals 18 residues. The CDR3 region is CASSPGGGSSSGANVLAF. CDR3 coding DNA: TGCGCCAGCAGTCCCGGGGGGGGCTCTAGCTCTGGGGCCAACGTCCTGGCTTTC.

At least ten counts were recorded for this clonotype. The CDR3 bases are TGCAGCGGGGTGTTATACTACGAGCAGTACTTC. This translates into CSGVLYYEQYF. This chain joins TRBV29-1 and TRBJ2-7; D not certain. The length of the CDR3 is 11 residues. The V and J ends lost 7 bases and 3 bases respectively, with 10 bases between them. Germline-derived CDR1 and CDR2 are SQVTM and ANQGSEA.

This clonotype was counted many times. The CDR3 loop is CASSQTSGRALNEQFF. The CDR3 nucleotides are TGTGCCAGCAGCCAAACTAGCGGGAGGGCCCTCAATGAGCAGTTCTTC. V is TRBV3-1 and J is TRBJ2-1; 13 bases agree with TRBD2. Germline CDR1 is LGHDT and CDR2 is YNNKEL (reference sequence). This CDR3 has 16 residues. Trimming at V came to 2 bases and at J to 6 bases, leaving 4 bases not matched to a gene.

About this clonotype: This may be a read error: a much more frequent sequence differs by one nucleotide. CDR3 sequence reads: CASNVSVATNEKLFF. The DNA for the CDR3 is TGTGCCAGCAACGTGTCGGTCGCAACTAATGAAAAACTGTTTTTT. The chain joins TRBV9 to TRBJ1-4; no clear D gene. The CDR3 has 15 residues. Germline V CDR1 and CDR2: SGDLS, YYNGEE. V was pared by 6 bases and J by 0 bases, with 12 bases between. Drawing the rest from reference TRBV9 and TRBJ1-4, the complete variable domain is DSGVTQTPKHLITATGQRVTLRCSPRSGDLSVYWYQQSLDQGLQFLIQYYNGEERAKGNILERFSAQQFPDLHSELNLSSLELGDSALYFCASNVSVATNEKLFFGSGTQLSVL.

In its sample, this clonotype was seen many times. CDR3 in DNA: TGTGCCAGCAGGATCCGGGACACCGGTTTATCGGAAGCTTTCTTT. Translating gives CASRIRDTGLSEAFF. The rearrangement joins TRBV2 to TRBJ1-1; a possible D gene is TRBD1 (6 bases). Per the germline V gene, CDR1 is SNHLY and CDR2 is FYNNEI. This CDR3 has 15 residues. V was shortened by 6 bases and J by 8 bases, with 22 bases between the two germline ends.

This clonotype showed up many times. The V call is TRBV6-2 or TRBV6-3, the J call TRBJ2-7; possible D gene TRBD1, 5 bases. CDR1 MNHEY and CDR2 SVGEGT come from the germline V gene. Trimming pared 4 bases from V and 0 bases from J, leaving 16 bases between. The CDR3 totals 16 residues. The CDR3 spells CASSSPGRELSYEQYF. The CDR3 DNA is TGTGCCAGCAGTTCCCCGGGCAGGGAACTCTCCTACGAGCAGTACTTC.

This clonotype was detected ten times or more. This chain connects TRBV6-2 or TRBV6-3 to TRBJ2-2; TRBD2 matches 11 bases. Germline assignment: CDR1 MNHEY and CDR2 SVGEGT. V shed 8 bases, J shed 4 bases, and the junction held 3 bases outside the gene matches. The CDR3 has 14 amino acids. The CDR3, as DNA: TGTGCCAGCGGGACTAGCGGTCCCACCGGGGAGCTGTTTTTT. This sequence encodes CASGTSGPTGELFF.

The table lists this clonotype with many counts. The chain joins TRBV29-1 to TRBJ1-1; tentative D call: TRBD1 (6 bases). The CDR3 has 12 residues. Germline values: CDR1 SQVTM, CDR2 ANQGSEA. V was pared by 4 bases and J by 5 bases, with 11 bases between. The CDR3 sequence is CSVGGHGTEAFF. For the CDR3, the DNA is TGCAGCGTTGGGGGGCACGGGACTGAAGCTTTCTTT.

Notes on this clonotype: With a much larger clone just one base away, this may be a read error. This chain links TRBV5-1 with TRBJ1-5; possible D gene TRBD1, 5 bases. The CDR3 loop spans 14 amino acids. CDR1 SGHRS and CDR2 YFSETQ come from the germline V gene. The CDR3 is CASRADSFGGPRHF. DNA for the CDR3: TGCGCCAGCAGGGCAGACAGCTTTGGGGGACCCCGGCATTTT.

In its sample, this clonotype was seen many times. The V call is TRBV6-6, the J call TRBJ1-1; D is unclear. Germline CDR1 and CDR2: MNHNY and SVGAGI (reference sequence). The ends were cut back, 6 bases at V and 7 bases at J, with 9 bases in the middle. This CDR3 is 11 amino acids long. The CDR3 is CASRSTGEAFF. CDR3 nucleotides: TGTGCCAGCAGATCCACGGGTGAAGCTTTCTTT.

This clonotype came up a few times. J is TRBJ1-1 and V is TRBV24-1, with D tentatively TRBD1 (5 bases). Germline V gene sequence: CDR1 KGHDR, CDR2 SFDVKD. This CDR3 is 16 amino acids long. The germline V and J ends were trimmed by 1 base and 6 bases, with 17 bases remaining between them. In DNA, the CDR3 is TGTGCCACCAGTGATTTAATTATAGGGGAAGAGGCTGAAGCTTTCTTT. This sequence encodes CATSDLIIGEEAEAFF.

This chain links TRBV18 with TRBJ1-1; D unclear. Trimming left V 5 bases short and J 7 bases short, with 14 bases between. The CDR3 runs to 13 residues. Germline CDR1 reads KGHSH; CDR2 reads LQKENI. This chain's CDR3 is CASSSRKDLEAFF. The CDR3 coding sequence is TGTGCCAGCTCATCGCGAAAGGACCTTGAAGCTTTCTTT.

This clonotype showed up just a few times. The CDR3 protein is CSARRTVTDTQYF. The CDR3 nucleotides are TGCAGTGCTAGAAGGACAGTCACAGATACGCAGTATTTT. The rearrangement links TRBV20-1 to TRBJ2-3; D might be TRBD1 (6 bases). V was trimmed by 2 bases and J by 2 bases, leaving 8 bases between them. The CDR3 extends over 13 amino acids. CDR1 and CDR2 (germline): DFQATT, SNEGSKA (reference sequence).

Details on this clonotype: This could be a read error, since a much larger clone is one nucleotide away. This chain links TRBV7-2 with TRBJ2-5, with D unresolved. V lost 8 bases, J lost 7 bases, and 14 bases lay in between. The length of the CDR3 is 12 residues. CDR1 is SGHTA, CDR2 FQGNSA, per germline. Here the CDR3 DNA reads TGTGCCAGCGGCCTAAATCCGACGACCCAGTACTTC. Its translation: CASGLNPTTQYF.

This clonotype was counted many times. The chain recombines TRBV19 with TRBJ2-2; the D is unclear. Trimming stripped 3 bases from V and 4 bases from J, with 6 bases between. This CDR3 contains 13 residues. Germline V gene lookup returns CDR1 LNHDA and CDR2 SQIVND (reference sequence). The CDR3 sequence: CASSMVGTGELFF. CDR3 nucleotides: TGTGCCAGTAGTATGGTAGGCACCGGGGAGCTGTTTTTT.

The chain recombines TRBV4-2 with TRBJ1-5, with a weak D call TRBD1 (5 bases). The germline gives CDR1 LGHNA, CDR2 YNFKEQ. V lost 3 bases and J lost 7, with 10 bases in between. The CDR3 length is 13 residues. In DNA form, the CDR3 reads TGTGCCAGCAGCCAGGGGGAGCAGCAGCCCCAGCATTTT. This encodes CASSQGEQQPQHF.